This T cell receptor (beta chain) is drawn from a study of cytomegalovirus exposure and HLA in healthy donors. This CDR3 is built from 15 residues. With 2 bases removed from V and 1 base from J, the gap between germline ends came to 11 bases. Germline V gives CDR1 MGHRA, CDR2 YSYEKL. Regarding the study as a whole: As was reported, the classifier diagnosed cytomegalovirus status with high specificity and sensitivity. Apart from CMV serostatus, no immune exposure information was available. Later analysis identified a missense DCLRE1C variant that was linked to TCR beta V- and J-gene trimming.

With 60 Vbeta and 13 Jbeta primers, the PCR was carried out. The protocol was immunoSEQ multiplex PCR, while the TCRdb copy is restricted to in-frame clones and leaves out a portion. The sample yields more than 150,000 clones, 65% to 80% seen once. Worth noting for this clone: Antigen specificity is unknown.

This TCR was sampled from a woman aged 40 to 55 in good health and CMV-seropositive. V usage is TRBV4-1 and J usage is TRBJ1-1; D uncertain. Sample: PBMCs. The CDR3 DNA is TGCGCCAGCAGCCAATTGGGGAGCAGGAACACTGAAGCTTTCTTT. Amino acid sequence: CASSQLGSRNTEAFF.